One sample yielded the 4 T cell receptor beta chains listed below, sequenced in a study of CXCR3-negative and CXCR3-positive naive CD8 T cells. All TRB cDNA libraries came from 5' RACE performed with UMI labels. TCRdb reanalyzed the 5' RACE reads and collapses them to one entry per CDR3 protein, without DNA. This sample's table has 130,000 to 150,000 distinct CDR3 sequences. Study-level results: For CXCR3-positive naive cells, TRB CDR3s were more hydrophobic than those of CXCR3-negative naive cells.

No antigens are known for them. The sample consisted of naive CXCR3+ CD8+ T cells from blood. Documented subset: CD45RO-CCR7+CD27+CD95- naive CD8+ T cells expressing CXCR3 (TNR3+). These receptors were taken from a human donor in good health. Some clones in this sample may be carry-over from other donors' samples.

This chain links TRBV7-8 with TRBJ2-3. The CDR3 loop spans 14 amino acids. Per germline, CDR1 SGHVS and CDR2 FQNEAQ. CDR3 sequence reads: CASSLVFHTDTQYF.

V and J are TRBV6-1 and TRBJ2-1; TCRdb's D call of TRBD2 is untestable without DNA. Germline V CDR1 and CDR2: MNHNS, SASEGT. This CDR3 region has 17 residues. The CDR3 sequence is CASSEGSAGGLYNEQFF.

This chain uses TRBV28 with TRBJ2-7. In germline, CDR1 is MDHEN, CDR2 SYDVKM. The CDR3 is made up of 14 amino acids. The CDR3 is CASSSETAPYEQYF.

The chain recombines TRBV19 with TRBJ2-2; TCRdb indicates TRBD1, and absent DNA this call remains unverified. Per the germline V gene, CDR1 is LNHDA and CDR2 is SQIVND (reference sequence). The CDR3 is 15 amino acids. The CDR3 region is CASALGSQGTGELFF.